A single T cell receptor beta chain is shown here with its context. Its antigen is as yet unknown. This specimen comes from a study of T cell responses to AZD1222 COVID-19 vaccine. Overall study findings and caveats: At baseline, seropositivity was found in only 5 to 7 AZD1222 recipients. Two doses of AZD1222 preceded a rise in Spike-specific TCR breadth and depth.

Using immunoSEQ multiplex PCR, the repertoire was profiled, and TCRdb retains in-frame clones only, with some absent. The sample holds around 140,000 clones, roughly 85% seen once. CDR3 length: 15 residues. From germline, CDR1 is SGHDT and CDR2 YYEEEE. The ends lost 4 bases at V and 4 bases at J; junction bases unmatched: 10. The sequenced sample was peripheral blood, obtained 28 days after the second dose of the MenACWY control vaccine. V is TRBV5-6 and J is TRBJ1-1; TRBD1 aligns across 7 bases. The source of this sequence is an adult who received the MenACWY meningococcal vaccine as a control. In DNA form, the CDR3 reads TGTGCCAGCAGCGGGAGACAGGGCGGCGGCACTGAAGCTTTCTTT. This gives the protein CASSGRQGGGTEAFF.